The present TCR beta chain was sequenced within a study of blood T cell repertoires in COVID-19. Study summary: COVID-19 samples collected from the United States, Italy and Spain covered acute and convalescent phases. Sources were T cells, B-cell-depleted T cells, or PBMCs; the material itself was cDNA or gDNA.

Original handling: Amplified reference gene primers provided the basis for estimating nucleated cell counts. Produced via immunoSEQ multiplex PCR; TCRdb's table is partial and in-frame only. The D gene and trimming were derived from the DNA, and the V and J assignments and clone size from that table. This repertoire shows roughly 260,000 clones, approximately 80% found once; its top ten account for about 4.4%. Trimming pared 5 bases from V and 4 bases from J, leaving 16 bases between. In germline, CDR1 is LGHDT, CDR2 YNNKEL (reference sequence). The CDR3 length is 15 residues. The sequence was obtained from a woman between 65 and 79 years old with acute or convalescent COVID-19. The chain joins TRBV3-1 (or the pseudogene TRBV3-2) to TRBJ2-3; D possibly corresponds to TRBD1 (6 bases). Material for sequencing was peripheral blood. DNA for the CDR3: TGTGCCAGCAGCTCCCGGGGCTCAGGGGCAGATACGCAGTATTTT. Encoded protein: CASSSRGSGADTQYF.